These 3 T cell receptor beta chains were sequenced from one sample in a study of cytomegalovirus exposure and HLA in healthy donors. The PCR had 60 Vbeta and 13 Jbeta primers. Using immunoSEQ multiplex PCR, the repertoire was profiled, and TCRdb retains in-frame clones only, with some absent. This table has some 170,000 clones, around a tenth appearing once. The sample consisted of PBMCs. These receptors all come from a woman in her twenties or thirties in good health and CMV-seropositive.

V is TRBV10-3 and J is TRBJ1-2; 11 bases are shared with TRBD1. This CDR3 spans 15 amino acids. Germline V gene sequence: CDR1 ENHRY, CDR2 SYGVKD. J lost 4 bases, V lost 4 bases, and 5 bases had no gene match. CDR3 in amino acids: CAISAGQGVGYGYTF. In nucleotides, the CDR3 is TGTGCCATCAGTGCGGGACAGGGGGTTGGCTATGGCTACACCTTC.

The sample holds a few counts of this clone. This chain links TRBV30 with TRBJ1-2; 9 bases match TRBD1. Germline CDR1 is GTSNPN and CDR2 is SVGIG (reference sequence). This CDR3 spans 13 amino acids. V dropped 1 base and J dropped 8; count of bases not matched to a gene: 5. The CDR3 nucleotides read TGTGCCTGGAGTGACAGGGGGCGAAGGGGCTACACCTTC. It codes for CAWSDRGRRGYTF. Full variable domain (rest looked up from reference TRBV30 and TRBJ1-2): SQTIHQWPATLVQPVGSPLSLECTVEGTSNPNLYWYRQAAGRGLQLLFYSVGIGQISSEVPQNLSASRPQDRQFILSSKKLLLSDSGFYLCAWSDRGRRGYTFGSGTRLTVV.

This clone was counted between two and nine times. V and J are TRBV5-6 and TRBJ2-3, with D unclear. Germline loops: CDR1 SGHDT, CDR2 YYEEEE. V gave up 1 base and J gave up 0 bases, with 15 bases separating them. The CDR3 has 17 amino acids. In nucleotides, the CDR3 is TGTGCCAGCAGCTTGAAGCCCGCTTATGTTAGCACAGATACGCAGTATTTT. Its protein product is CASSLKPAYVSTDTQYF.